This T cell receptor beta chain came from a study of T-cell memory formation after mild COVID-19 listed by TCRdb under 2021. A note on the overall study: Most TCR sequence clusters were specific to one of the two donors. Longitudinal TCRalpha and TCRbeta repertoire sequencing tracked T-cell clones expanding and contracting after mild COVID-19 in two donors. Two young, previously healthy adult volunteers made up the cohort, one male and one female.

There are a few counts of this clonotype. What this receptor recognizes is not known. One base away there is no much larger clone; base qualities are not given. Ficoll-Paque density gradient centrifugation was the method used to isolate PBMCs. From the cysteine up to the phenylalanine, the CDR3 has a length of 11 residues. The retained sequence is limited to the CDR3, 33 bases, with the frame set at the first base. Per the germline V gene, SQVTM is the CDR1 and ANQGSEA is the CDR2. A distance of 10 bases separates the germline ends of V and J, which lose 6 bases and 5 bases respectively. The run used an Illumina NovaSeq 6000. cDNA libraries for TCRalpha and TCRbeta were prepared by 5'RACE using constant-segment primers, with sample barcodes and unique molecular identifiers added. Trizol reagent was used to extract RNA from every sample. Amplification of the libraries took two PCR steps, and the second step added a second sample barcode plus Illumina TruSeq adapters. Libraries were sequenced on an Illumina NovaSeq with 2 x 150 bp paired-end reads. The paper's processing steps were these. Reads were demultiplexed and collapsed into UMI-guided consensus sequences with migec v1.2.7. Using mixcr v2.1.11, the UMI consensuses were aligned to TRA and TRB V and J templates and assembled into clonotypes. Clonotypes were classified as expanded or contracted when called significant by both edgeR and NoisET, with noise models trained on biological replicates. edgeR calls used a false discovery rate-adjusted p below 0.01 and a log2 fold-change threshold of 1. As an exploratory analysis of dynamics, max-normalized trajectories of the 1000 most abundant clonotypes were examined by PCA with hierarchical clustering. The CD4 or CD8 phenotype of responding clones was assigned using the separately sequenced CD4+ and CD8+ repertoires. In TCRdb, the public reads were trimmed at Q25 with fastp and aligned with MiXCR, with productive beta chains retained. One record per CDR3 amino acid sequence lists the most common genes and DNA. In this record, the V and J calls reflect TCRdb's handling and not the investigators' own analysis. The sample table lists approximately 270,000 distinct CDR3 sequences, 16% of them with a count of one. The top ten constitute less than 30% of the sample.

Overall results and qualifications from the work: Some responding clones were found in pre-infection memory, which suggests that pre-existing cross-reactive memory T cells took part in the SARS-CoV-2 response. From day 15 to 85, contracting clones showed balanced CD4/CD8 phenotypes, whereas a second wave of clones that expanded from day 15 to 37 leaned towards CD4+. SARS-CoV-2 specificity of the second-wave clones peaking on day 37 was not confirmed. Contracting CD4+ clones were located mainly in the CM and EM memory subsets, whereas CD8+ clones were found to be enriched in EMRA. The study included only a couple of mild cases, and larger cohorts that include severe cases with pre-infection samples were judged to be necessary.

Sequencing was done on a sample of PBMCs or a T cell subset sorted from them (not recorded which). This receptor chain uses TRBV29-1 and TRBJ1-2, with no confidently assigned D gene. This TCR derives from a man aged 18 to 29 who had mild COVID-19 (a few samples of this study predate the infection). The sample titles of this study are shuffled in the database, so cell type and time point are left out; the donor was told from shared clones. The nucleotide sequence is TGCAGCGTCCTCGGACTATATGGCTACACCTTC. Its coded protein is CSVLGLYGYTF.